This T cell receptor (beta chain) emerged from a study of identical twins. Study-level results: Insertion counts were lower in abundant cord blood beta clonotypes, a trend that memory repertoires did not show. Out-of-frame beta chain sequences displayed weaker excess sharing between twins.

Concerning this clonotype itself: The target antigen is unknown.

Germline V gene data show CDR1 as KGHDR and CDR2 as SFDVKD. The CDR3 runs 15 residues. The germline V and J ends were trimmed by 4 bases and 2 bases, with 12 bases remaining between them. TCRdb independently ran MiXCR on the 5' RACE reads; one entry per CDR3 protein. Of over 250,000 distinct CDR3 sequences listed, roughly 8.6% are singletons. This same sample was also taken into another study, of yellow fever vaccine responses in identical twins.

The chain carries TRBV24-1 and TRBJ2-3; D possibly corresponds to TRBD2 (5 bases). Sequenced input: CD8+ T cells sorted from blood. The origin of this receptor is a woman under 30 in good health. As DNA, the CDR3 is TGTGCCACCAGTGACCGAGCGGCGGTCACAGATACGCAGTATTTT. Protein: CATSDRAAVTDTQYF.